This TCR beta chain was captured by sequencing in a study of identical twins. Points from the study as a whole: Cord blood's abundant beta clonotypes had fewer insertions, unlike memory repertoires.

V gave up 5 bases and J gave up 3 bases, with 10 bases separating them. The germline V gene has CDR1 SEHNR and CDR2 FQNEAQ (reference sequence). The CDR3 sequence is 13 residues long. Turning to this clonotype: The antigen is undetermined.

TCRdb reanalysed the 5' RACE reads using MiXCR and keeps one entry per CDR3 protein. The sample lists about 520,000 distinct CDR3 sequences, 20% to 25% seen once, with around 0.9% in the top ten. The data also belong to a second study, concerning T cells expressing NK-cell markers.

The sample taken for sequencing was CD4+ T cells sorted from blood. This chain uses TRBV7-9 with TRBJ1-1, with a tentative D call TRBD1 (6 bases). This TCR derives from a woman between 18 and 29 years old in good health. Here the CDR3 reads CASSRGMDTEAFF. In DNA form, the CDR3 reads TGTGCCAGCAGCAGGGGGATGGACACTGAAGCTTTCTTT.